The 25 T cell receptor beta chains presented below share a single source sample, sequenced in a study of Ad26.COV2.S vaccination and SARS-CoV-2 variants. Sequencing was performed with immunoSEQ multiplex PCR; in TCRdb, only in-frame clones are kept and a portion is missing. The data hold roughly 100,000 clones, with around 80% observed a single time. The source was peripheral blood, collected after recovery from COVID-19. The receptors originated from a human donor who had recovered from COVID-19.

The chain employs TRBV19 and TRBJ1-2, with 10 bases matching TRBD1. The CDR3 consists of 14 residues. The germline gives CDR1 LNHDA, CDR2 SQIVND (reference sequence). After removal of 5 bases from V and 4 bases from J, the junction contained 4 bases not matched to a gene. CDR3 DNA: TGTGCCAGTAGTCCCGGGACAGGGGTCTATGGCTACACCTTC. Amino acids: CASSPGTGVYGYTF.

The chain carries TRBV19 and TRBJ2-1; the D is unclear. The CDR3 sequence is 15 residues long. V was cut by 3 bases and J by 3 bases, with 12 bases left in between. Germline lookup yields CDR1 LNHDA and CDR2 SQIVND (reference sequence). CDR3 nucleotide sequence: TGTGCCAGTAGTATTGGGCTCCTCGGCTACAATGAGCAGTTCTTC. Amino acid sequence: CASSIGLLGYNEQFF. Filled out from reference TRBV19 and TRBJ2-1, the complete variable domain reads DGGITQSPKYLFRKEGQNVTLSCEQNLNHDAMYWYRQDPGQGLRLIYYSQIVNDFQKGDIAEGYSVSREKKESFPLTVTSAQKNPTAFYLCASSIGLLGYNEQFFGPGTRLTVL.

The chain employs TRBV5-5 and TRBJ1-5; no clear D gene. CDR1 and CDR2 from the germline V gene are SGHKS and YYEKEE (reference sequence). This CDR3 has 14 amino acids. Trimming took off 4 bases at V and 4 bases at J, with 12 bases between the two ends. CDR3 in amino acids: CASSPDGFNQPQHF. In nucleotides, the CDR3 is TGTGCCAGCAGCCCTGACGGGTTTAATCAGCCCCAGCATTTT. Full variable domain (missing parts from reference TRBV5-5 and TRBJ1-5): DAGVTQSPTHLIKTRGQQVTLRCSPISGHKSVSWYQQVLGQGPQFIFQYYEKEERGRGNFPDRFSARQFPNYSSELNVNALLLGDSALYLCASSPDGFNQPQHFGDGTRLSIL.

The chain recombines TRBV6-5 with TRBJ2-1, with TRBD2 matching 8 bases. The CDR3 totals 14 residues. J gave up 8 bases and V 4 bases, and 7 bases lay outside the gene matches. Germline V lookup: CDR1 MNHEY, CDR2 SVGAGI. CDR3 nucleotides: TGTGCCAGCAGTTCCGGGGGGGGCAGGTATGAGCAGTTCTTC. It is translated as CASSSGGGRYEQFF.

Written as DNA, the CDR3 is TGTGCCAGCAGCTTGGGATCCAACAATTCACCCCTCCACTTT. Protein product: CASSLGSNNSPLHF. The chain has TRBV5-5 and TRBJ1-6; D remains ambiguous. Looked up from germline, CDR1 is SGHKS and CDR2 is YYEKEE (reference sequence). The CDR3 consists of 14 residues. V lost 0 bases and J 7 bases, leaving 8 bases between the germline ends. Filled out from reference TRBV5-5 and TRBJ1-6, the complete variable domain reads DAGVTQSPTHLIKTRGQQVTLRCSPISGHKSVSWYQQVLGQGPQFIFQYYEKEERGRGNFPDRFSARQFPNYSSELNVNALLLGDSALYLCASSLGSNNSPLHFGNGTRLTVT.

This clone was seen a handful of times. One junction end does not reproduce the germline sequence, and a read error may be involved. The V call is TRBV5-1, the J call TRBJ2-1, with 12 bases fitting TRBD2. The V gene's germline CDR1 is SGHRS and CDR2 YFSETQ. The CDR3 spans 15 residues. This CDR3 is CASTLALAGGSEQFF. The CDR3 DNA is TGCGCCAGCACCTTGGCCCTAGCGGGGGGGAGTGAGCAGTTCTTC. The full variable domain, its missing parts supplied by reference TRBV5-1 and TRBJ2-1, is KAGVTQTPRYLIKTRGQQVTLSCSPISGHRSVSWYQQTPGQGLQFLFEYFSETQRNKGNFPGRFSGRQFSNSRSEMNVSTLELGDSALYLCASTLALAGGSEQFFGPGTRLTVL.

This chain links TRBV5-4 with TRBJ2-3; 7 positions match TRBD1. Looked up from germline, CDR1 is SGHNT and CDR2 is YYREEE (reference sequence). The CDR3 length is 16 residues. Unmatched junction bases numbered 8, after V lost 2 bases and J lost 2 bases. The CDR3 DNA follows: TGTGCCAGCAGCTTATCCCCGGGACAGCTCACAGATACGCAGTATTTT. The encoded protein is CASSLSPGQLTDTQYF.

The chain carries TRBV7-2 and TRBJ2-3, with D possibly matching TRBD2 (6 bases). The CDR3 is 16 amino acids. The germline V gene encodes CDR1 SGHTA and CDR2 FQGNSA. Deletions cut 0 bases from V and 1 base from J, with 11 bases between. In DNA form, the CDR3 reads TGTGCCAGCAGCTTAGCGCTGGGCGGGGGCACAGATACGCAGTATTTT. It is translated as CASSLALGGGTDTQYF.

The rearrangement uses TRBV2 and TRBJ1-2; D is unclear. CDR1 and CDR2 from the germline V gene are SNHLY and FYNNEI. The CDR3 totals 12 residues. Trimming pared 11 bases from V and 8 bases from J, leaving 18 bases between. The CDR3 region is CASHGDDAGYTF. CDR3 sequence (DNA): TGTGCCTCCCATGGTGACGATGCGGGCTACACCTTC.

This clone was seen more than once but under ten times. This rearrangement joins TRBV2 to TRBJ2-2; D is uncertain. There are 14 residues in the CDR3. The V gene lost 2 bases and the J gene lost 7 bases, with 11 bases spanning the gap. From germline, CDR1 is SNHLY and CDR2 FYNNEI. This CDR3 is CASSERELSGELFF. The CDR3 coding sequence is TGTGCCAGCAGTGAAAGGGAATTGAGCGGGGAGCTGTTTTTT.

This rearrangement joins TRBV2 to TRBJ1-6; D might be TRBD1 (6 bases). Germline V lookup: CDR1 SNHLY, CDR2 FYNNEI. The V and J ends lost 3 bases and 7 bases respectively, with 10 bases between them. CDR3 length: 14 amino acids. The CDR3 coding sequence is TGTGCCAGCAGTGACTTAGGGGGAAATTCACCCCTCCACTTT. It translates to CASSDLGGNSPLHF. Together with reference TRBV2 and TRBJ1-6, the CDR3 gives the full variable domain: EPEVTQTPSHQVTQMGQEVILRCVPISNHLYFYWYRQILGQKVEFLVSFYNNEISEKSEIFDDQFSVERPDGSNFTLKIRSTKLEDSAMYFCASSDLGGNSPLHFGNGTRLTVT.

The V gene is TRBV7-9, the J gene TRBJ1-5; D is unresolved. CDR3 length equals 17 residues. Trimming stripped 7 bases from V and 0 bases from J, with 19 bases between. The germline V gene encodes CDR1 SEHNR and CDR2 FQNEAQ (reference sequence). The CDR3 is CASTTTRQFYSNQPQHF. The DNA for the CDR3 is TGTGCCAGCACCACGACGCGGCAGTTCTATAGCAATCAGCCCCAGCATTTT.

The chain is built from TRBV25-1 and TRBJ2-1, with TRBD1 matching 9 bases. V shed 6 bases, J shed 8 bases, and the junction held 11 bases outside the gene matches. CDR1 is MGHDK, CDR2 SYGVNS, per germline. The CDR3 contains 15 residues. The CDR3 here is CASRGAGQGAHEQFF. In DNA, the CDR3 is TGTGCCAGCAGGGGGGCGGGACAGGGTGCACATGAGCAGTTCTTC.

J is TRBJ2-3 and V is TRBV6-4; 7 positions agree with TRBD2. The ends lost 3 bases at V and 2 bases at J; junction bases unmatched: 8. Germline values: CDR1 MRHNA, CDR2 SNTAGT. This CDR3 region has 16 residues. The CDR3 reads CASSEQSGASTDTQYF. CDR3 DNA sequence: TGTGCCAGCAGTGAACAGAGCGGGGCCTCCACAGATACGCAGTATTTT.

J is TRBJ1-3 and V is TRBV6-5; weak D call: TRBD1 (6 bases). Deletions cut 5 bases from V and 1 base from J, with 9 bases between. CDR1 and CDR2 from the germline V gene are MNHEY and SVGAGI. The CDR3 has 14 amino acids. Here the CDR3 reads CASSRDTSGNTIYF. The CDR3 DNA follows: TGTGCCAGCAGTCGGGACACGTCTGGAAACACCATATATTTT.

There are a few counts of this clone. The chain employs TRBV30 and TRBJ1-2; D may be TRBD1 (6 bases). Looked up from germline, CDR1 is GTSNPN and CDR2 is SVGIG (reference sequence). The CDR3 has 13 residues. V was clipped by 3 bases and J by 4 bases, with 12 bases between them. For the CDR3, the DNA is TGTGCCTGGAGCCCAGGGGTTGGCTATGGCTACACCTTC. Protein product: CAWSPGVGYGYTF.

This chain uses TRBV4-2 with TRBJ1-1, with D uncertain. The CDR3 loop spans 13 amino acids. Trimming removed 2 bases from V and 6 bases from J, with 10 bases in between. Germline V CDR1 and CDR2: LGHNA, YNFKEQ. CDR3 in amino acids: CASSQHSDPEAFF. The DNA for the CDR3 is TGTGCCAGCAGCCAACACTCGGATCCTGAAGCTTTCTTT.

The V and J genes are TRBV9 and TRBJ1-4; 7 nucleotides agree with TRBD1. This CDR3 spans 14 amino acids. Unmatched junction bases numbered 7, after V lost 4 bases and J lost 7 bases. Germline lookup yields CDR1 SGDLS and CDR2 YYNGEE. The CDR3 loop is CASSPRQGPEKLFF. In DNA, the CDR3 is TGTGCCAGCAGCCCCCGACAGGGCCCTGAAAAACTGTTTTTT.

The V gene is TRBV5-1, the J gene TRBJ1-1; D is possibly TRBD1 (6 bases). The CDR3 covers 15 residues. The V gene's germline CDR1 is SGHRS and CDR2 YFSETQ. The germline V and J ends were trimmed by 4 bases and 0 bases, with 13 bases remaining between them. CDR3 bases: TGCGCCAGCAGCACCGTCCAGGGGATGAACACTGAAGCTTTCTTT. Translation gives CASSTVQGMNTEAFF.

This clone is termed medium-sized. The J gene is TRBJ2-1, the V gene TRBV5-5; either TRBD1 or TRBD2 may fit D (5 bases each). The V gene lost 0 bases and the J gene lost 8 bases, with 9 bases spanning the gap. Germline assignment: CDR1 SGHKS and CDR2 YYEKEE (reference sequence). The CDR3 spans 13 residues. Here the CDR3 DNA reads TGTGCCAGCAGCTTGGGGGGGTTGGATGAGCAGTTCTTC. Residues: CASSLGGLDEQFF. Together with reference TRBV5-5 and TRBJ2-1, the CDR3 gives the full variable domain: DAGVTQSPTHLIKTRGQQVTLRCSPISGHKSVSWYQQVLGQGPQFIFQYYEKEERGRGNFPDRFSARQFPNYSSELNVNALLLGDSALYLCASSLGGLDEQFFGPGTRLTVL.

Only one count was recorded for this clone. The V and J genes are TRBV2 and TRBJ1-4, with 9 bases matching TRBD1. The CDR3 sequence is 13 residues long. The V gene's germline CDR1 is SNHLY and CDR2 FYNNEI. Losses at the gene ends were 10 bases for V and 7 bases for J; bases not matched to a gene: 7. The CDR3 DNA follows: TGTGCCACCACCGGGACAGGGACTGAAAAACTGTTTTTT. Its protein product is CATTGTGTEKLFF.

This rearrangement joins TRBV19 to TRBJ2-3, with unresolved D. There are 12 residues in the CDR3. V lost 5 bases to trimming and J lost 2 bases, with 5 bases between them. Germline values: CDR1 LNHDA, CDR2 SQIVND (reference sequence). The DNA for the CDR3 is TGTGCCAGTAGTGCCTCCACAGATACGCAGTATTTT. It yields the protein CASSASTDTQYF.

The CDR3 here is CASSPSGTGDGYTF. The CDR3 DNA reads TGTGCCAGCAGCCCCTCGGGGACAGGGGACGGCTACACCTTC. This chain joins TRBV7-2 and TRBJ1-2; 10 bases line up with TRBD1. The CDR3 has 14 residues. The germline V gene encodes CDR1 SGHTA and CDR2 FQGNSA. After removal of 5 bases from V and 8 bases from J, the junction contained 8 bases not matched to a gene.

The chain couples TRBV7-9 to TRBJ2-1; D gene unclear. The V end was cut by 2 bases, the J end by 4 bases, with 18 bases between. Germline V gene sequence: CDR1 SEHNR, CDR2 FQNEAQ (reference sequence). This CDR3 comprises 17 residues. The CDR3 loop reads CASSLMLGEPLYNEQFF. CDR3 nucleotides: TGTGCCAGCAGCTTAATGTTAGGCGAACCCTTGTACAATGAGCAGTTCTTC.

This chain uses TRBV6-1 with TRBJ1-2; D gene ambiguous. The germline V and J ends were trimmed by 0 bases and 8 bases, with 16 bases remaining between them. This CDR3 contains 15 residues. Germline-derived CDR1 and CDR2 are MNHNS and SASEGT. This CDR3 is CASSEALGSVPGYTF. CDR3 bases: TGTGCCAGCAGTGAAGCGCTGGGGAGTGTTCCCGGCTACACCTTC.